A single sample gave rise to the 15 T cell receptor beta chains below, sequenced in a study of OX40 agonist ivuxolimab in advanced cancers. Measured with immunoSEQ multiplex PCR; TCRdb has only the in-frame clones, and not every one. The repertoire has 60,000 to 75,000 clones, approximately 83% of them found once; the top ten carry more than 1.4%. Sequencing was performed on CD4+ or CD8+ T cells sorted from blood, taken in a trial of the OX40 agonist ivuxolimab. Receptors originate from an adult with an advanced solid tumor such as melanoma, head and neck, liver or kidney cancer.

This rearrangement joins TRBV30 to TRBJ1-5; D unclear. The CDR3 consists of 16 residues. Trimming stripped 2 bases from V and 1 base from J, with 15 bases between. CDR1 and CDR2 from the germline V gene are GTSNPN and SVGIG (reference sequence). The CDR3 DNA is TGTGCCTGGAGTAACGGCGGCTCTGGGAGCAATCAGCCCCAGCATTTT. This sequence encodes CAWSNGGSGSNQPQHF.

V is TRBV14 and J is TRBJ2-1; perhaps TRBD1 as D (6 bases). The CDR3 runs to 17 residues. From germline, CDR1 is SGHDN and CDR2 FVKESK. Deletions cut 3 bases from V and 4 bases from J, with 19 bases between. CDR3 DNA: TGTGCCAGCAGCCATGGTCGTTGGGGGCGCGGATACAATGAGCAGTTCTTC. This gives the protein CASSHGRWGRGYNEQFF.

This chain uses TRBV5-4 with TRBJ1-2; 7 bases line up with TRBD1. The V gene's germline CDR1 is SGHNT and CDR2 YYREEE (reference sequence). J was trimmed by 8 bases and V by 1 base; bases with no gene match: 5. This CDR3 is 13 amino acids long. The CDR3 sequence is CASSLPTGEGYTF. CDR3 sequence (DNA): TGTGCCAGCAGCTTGCCCACAGGGGAGGGCTACACCTTC.

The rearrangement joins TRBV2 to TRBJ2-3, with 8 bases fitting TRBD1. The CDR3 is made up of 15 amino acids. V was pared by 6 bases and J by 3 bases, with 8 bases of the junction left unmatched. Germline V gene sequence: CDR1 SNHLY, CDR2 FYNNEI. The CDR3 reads CASSRTGLGTDTQYF. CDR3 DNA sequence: TGTGCCAGCAGCCGGACAGGGTTAGGGACAGATACGCAGTATTTT.

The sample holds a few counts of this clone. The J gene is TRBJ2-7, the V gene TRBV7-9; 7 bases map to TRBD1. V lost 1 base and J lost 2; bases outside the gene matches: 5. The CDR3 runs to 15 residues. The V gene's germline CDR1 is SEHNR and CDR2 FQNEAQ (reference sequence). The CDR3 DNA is TGTGCCAGCAGCTTAGAACAGGGGTACCCCTACGAGCAGTACTTC. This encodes CASSLEQGYPYEQYF.

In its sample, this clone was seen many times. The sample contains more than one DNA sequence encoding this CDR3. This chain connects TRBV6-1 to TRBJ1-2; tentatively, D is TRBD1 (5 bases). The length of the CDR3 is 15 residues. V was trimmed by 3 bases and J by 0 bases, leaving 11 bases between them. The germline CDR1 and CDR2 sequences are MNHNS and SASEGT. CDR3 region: CASSDRGLANYGYTF. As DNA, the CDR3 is TGTGCCAGCAGTGACCGGGGCCTAGCTAACTATGGCTACACCTTC.

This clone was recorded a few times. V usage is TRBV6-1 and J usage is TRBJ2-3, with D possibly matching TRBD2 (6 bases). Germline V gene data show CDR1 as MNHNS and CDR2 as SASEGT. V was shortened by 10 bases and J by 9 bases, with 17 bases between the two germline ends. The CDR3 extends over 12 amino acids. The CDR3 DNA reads TGTGCCATTACCGACGCGGGGTACACGCAGTATTTT. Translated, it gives CAITDAGYTQYF.

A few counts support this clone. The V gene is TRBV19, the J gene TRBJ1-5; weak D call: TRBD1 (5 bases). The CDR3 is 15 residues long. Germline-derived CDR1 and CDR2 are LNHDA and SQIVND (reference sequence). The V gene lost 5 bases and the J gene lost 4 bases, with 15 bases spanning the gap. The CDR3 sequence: CASSPYGTANQPQHF. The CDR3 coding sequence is TGTGCCAGTAGTCCATACGGGACGGCTAATCAGCCCCAGCATTTT.

The CDR3 protein is CASSCIRRDRCGYTF. CDR3 DNA: TGTGCCAGCAGTTGCATTCGCCGGGATCGGTGCGGCTACACCTTC. This sequence joins TRBV28 and TRBJ1-2, with D hard to call. Per germline, CDR1 MDHEN and CDR2 SYDVKM. The CDR3 totals 15 residues. Trimming removed 4 bases at V and 8 bases at J, with 20 bases between.

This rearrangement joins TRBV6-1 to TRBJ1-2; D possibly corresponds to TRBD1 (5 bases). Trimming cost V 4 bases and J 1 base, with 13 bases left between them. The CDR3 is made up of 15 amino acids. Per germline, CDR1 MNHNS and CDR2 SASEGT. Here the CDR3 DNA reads TGTGCCAGCAGTGGGCAGGGAAGGATTAACTATGGCTACACCTTC. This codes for CASSGQGRINYGYTF.

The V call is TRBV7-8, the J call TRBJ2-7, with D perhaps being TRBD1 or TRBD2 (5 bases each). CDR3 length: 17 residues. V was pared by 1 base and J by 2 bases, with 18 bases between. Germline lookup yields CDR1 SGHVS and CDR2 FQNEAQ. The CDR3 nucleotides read TGTGCCAGCAGCTTAGAGGCCGGGGCAGACTCAACCTACGAGCAGTACTTC. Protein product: CASSLEAGADSTYEQYF.

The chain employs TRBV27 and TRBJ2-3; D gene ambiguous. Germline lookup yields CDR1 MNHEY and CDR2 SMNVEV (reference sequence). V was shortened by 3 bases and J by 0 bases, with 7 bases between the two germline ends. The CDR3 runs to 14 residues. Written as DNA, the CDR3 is TGTGCCAGCAGTTTTCGTCTGAGCACAGATACGCAGTATTTT. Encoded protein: CASSFRLSTDTQYF.

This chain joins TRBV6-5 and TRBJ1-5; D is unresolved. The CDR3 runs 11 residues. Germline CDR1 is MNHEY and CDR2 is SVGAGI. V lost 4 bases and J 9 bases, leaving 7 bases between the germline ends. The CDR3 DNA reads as TGTGCCAGCAGTTCCGGGTCGCCCCAGCATTTT. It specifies CASSSGSPQHF.

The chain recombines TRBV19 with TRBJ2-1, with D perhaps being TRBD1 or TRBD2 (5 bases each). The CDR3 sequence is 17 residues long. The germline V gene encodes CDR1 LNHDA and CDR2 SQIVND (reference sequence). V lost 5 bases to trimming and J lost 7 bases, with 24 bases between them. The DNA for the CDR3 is TGTGCCAGTAGTCCGATAGCGACGAGGGGTAGTTTGAATGAGCAGTTCTTC. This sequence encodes CASSPIATRGSLNEQFF.

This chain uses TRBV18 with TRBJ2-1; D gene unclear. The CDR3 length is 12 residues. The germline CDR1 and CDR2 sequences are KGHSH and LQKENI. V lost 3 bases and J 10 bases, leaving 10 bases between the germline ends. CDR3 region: CASSPLSAEQFF. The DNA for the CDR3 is TGTGCCAGCTCACCGCTGTCTGCCGAGCAGTTCTTC.